The rows below give T cell receptor beta chains drawn from one sample of a study of spatial heterogeneity in lung cancer. One entry per CDR3 protein results from TCRdb running MiXCR on the 5' RACE reads. The table lists 15,000 or so distinct CDR3 sequences, 11% to 15% of them singletons, with around 40% in the top ten. Here the sequenced sample was PBMCs, taken at surgery. These receptors originate from a male donor with early-stage non-small cell lung cancer. Both conserved end residues are part of each CDR3.

15	TRBJ1-2	TRBV4-2	CASRVIGGGEDGYTF
13	TRBJ2-7	TRBV13	CASSSASYYEQYF
14	TRBJ2-3	TRBV20-1	CSASKQGAGDTQYF
16	TRBJ1-3	TRBV7-9	CASSSRTGYSGNTIYF
16	TRBJ2-5	TRBV10-3	CAISLAGGPIQETQYF
14	TRBJ1-1	TRBV27	CASSLWGLNTEAFF
17	TRBJ2-2	TRBV4-3	CASSQDHWRQNTGELFF
13	TRBJ2-7	TRBV20-1	CSAGQGVSYEQYF
11	TRBJ1-2	TRBV29-1	CSVDGRYGYTF
16	TRBJ2-3	TRBV4-3	CASSPGLAGGIDTQYF
13	TRBJ2-7	TRBV5-1	CASSNPGGSEQYF
16	TRBJ1-4	TRBV4-3	CASSQGGTVEGEKLFF
14	TRBJ2-7	TRBV3-1	CASSQSQGGSEQYF
14	TRBJ1-1	TRBV25-1	CASSRRDRNTEAFF
14	TRBJ1-2	TRBV6-6	CASSSGQGGYGYTF
13	TRBJ2-7	TRBV20-1	CSASGTESYEQYF
14	TRBJ2-1	TRBV4-1	CASSQERDYNEQFF
13	TRBJ1-2	TRBV11-2	CASNPGQNYGYTF
14	TRBJ1-6	TRBV9	CASSVEGRNSPLHF
15	TRBJ1-1	TRBV2	CASSGRRSSDTEAFF
15	TRBJ2-2	TRBV4-3	CASSQDLGLPGELFF
14	TRBJ1-6	TRBV4-3	CASSQVSYNSPLHF
15	TRBJ2-7	TRBV6-1	CASSEITAVGYEQYF
15	TRBJ1-4	TRBV9	CASSGGGRKNEKLFF
12	TRBJ2-7	TRBV29-1	CSVSGPRTEQYF
15	TRBJ1-1	TRBV19	CASSIWGQGNTEAFF
19	TRBJ2-3	TRBV4-3	CASSHKLTTNRDSTDTQYF
14	TRBJ2-4	TRBV6-2/TRBV6-3	CASSFPRAKNIQYF
13	TRBJ1-2	TRBV12-3/TRBV12-4	CASRRTNQDGYTF
14	TRBJ2-3	TRBV6-5	CASSDTAEADTQYF
12	TRBJ1-1	TRBV2	CASNMGVTEAFF
20	TRBJ2-7	TRBV2	CASSVWTGTGKVSYGYEQYF
13	TRBJ1-5	TRBV20-1	CSARVQGNQPQHF
13	TRBJ1-5	TRBV5-4	CASSPGGGQPQHF
14	TRBJ2-1	TRBV27	CASRTGGVNNEQFF
14	TRBJ1-1	TRBV7-2	CASSLFIGQGEAFF
16	TRBJ2-6	TRBV9	CASSYLGGAGANVLTF
15	TRBJ1-1	TRBV10-3	CAISESRLGGTEAFF
17	TRBJ2-1	TRBV20-1	CSARDRASGSSYNEQFF
12	TRBJ2-3	TRBV28	CASSPLVHTQYF
13	TRBJ2-5	TRBV5-1	CASSGTAKETQYF
16	TRBJ2-1	TRBV7-8	CASSVTSGGVYNEQFF
14	TRBJ1-1	TRBV14	CASSQWTGRTEAFF
15	TRBJ2-1	TRBV4-1	CASSQELRGTNEQFF
14	TRBJ2-3	TRBV4-3	CASSQDGGADTQYF
13	TRBJ2-1	TRBV19	CASSPTGWGEQFF
13	TRBJ1-1	TRBV7-2	CASSSGLNTEAFF
17	TRBJ1-6	TRBV5-1	CASSLGTGFSYNSPLHF
15	TRBJ1-4	TRBV2	CASSPRTGPIEKLFF
14	TRBJ1-2	TRBV27	CASSLPSLLYGYTF
14	TRBJ2-7	TRBV5-1	CASSSGGDKYEQYF
12	TRBJ1-2	TRBV29-1	CMVSGINYGYTF
15	TRBJ2-7	TRBV27	CASSPIPGLKYEQYF